Below, 27 T cell receptor beta chains from the same sample are listed, as sequenced in a study of blood T cell repertoires in COVID-19. Clones were sequenced by immunoSEQ multiplex PCR, and TCRdb holds only the in-frame ones, with some missing. Among under 60,000 clones listed, around 78% were seen once. Sequencing input: peripheral blood. These receptors were obtained from a human donor in a cohort sampled during active COVID-19.

The rearrangement links TRBV6-2 or TRBV6-3 to TRBJ2-3, with TRBD1 as a possible D gene (5 bases). The CDR3 contains 12 residues. The V end was cut by 2 bases, the J end by 6 bases, with 6 bases between. Germline CDR1 MNHEY, CDR2 SVGEGT. CDR3: CASSYPGDTQYF. In DNA form, the CDR3 reads TGTGCCAGCAGTTACCCAGGGGATACGCAGTATTTT.

The chain uses TRBV11-2 and TRBJ1-5; possible D gene TRBD1, 6 bases. Trimming left V 1 base short and J 8 bases short, with 12 bases between. CDR1 SGHAT and CDR2 FQNNGV come from the germline V gene. This CDR3 comprises 14 residues. CDR3 sequence: CASSLGAGAEPQHF. DNA of the CDR3: TGTGCCAGCAGCTTAGGGGCAGGGGCTGAGCCCCAGCATTTT.

The chain carries TRBV18 and TRBJ1-1; D may be TRBD1 (5 bases). This CDR3 is built from 14 residues. Between the trimmed V and J ends, which lost 6 bases and 0 bases, there was a span of 11 bases. Per germline, CDR1 KGHSH and CDR2 LQKENI. The CDR3, as DNA: TGTGCCAGCTCCGACAGATCAATGAACACTGAAGCTTTCTTT. It encodes CASSDRSMNTEAFF.

This clone is categorized as large. The rearrangement links TRBV4-3 to TRBJ2-7; TRBD2 is a possible D gene (5 bases). V gave up 0 bases and J gave up 2 bases, with 11 bases separating them. The CDR3 sequence is 15 residues long. Germline assignment: CDR1 LGHNA and CDR2 YSLEER. CDR3 in DNA: TGCGCCAGCAGCCAAGACCCCCTGACTACCTACGAGCAGTACTTC. Translated: CASSQDPLTTYEQYF.

The CDR3 sequence: CASSQDGRGNYNEQFF. DNA for the CDR3: TGCGCCAGCAGCCAAGACGGGCGGGGTAACTACAATGAGCAGTTCTTC. The rearrangement joins TRBV4-1 to TRBJ2-1, with D possibly being TRBD2 (6 bases). This CDR3 is built from 16 residues. CDR1 and CDR2 (germline): MGHRA, YSYEKL. V gave up 0 bases and J gave up 3 bases, with 12 bases separating them.

This sequence joins TRBV6-2 or TRBV6-3 and TRBJ2-7; D unresolved. The CDR3 loop spans 11 amino acids. Germline V gene sequence: CDR1 MNHEY, CDR2 SVGEGT. The germline V and J ends were trimmed by 6 bases and 8 bases, with 11 bases remaining between them. CDR3 residues: CASRYDKKQYF. The CDR3 coding sequence is TGTGCCAGCAGGTACGACAAGAAGCAGTACTTC.

The chain is built from TRBV28 and TRBJ1-5; 9 nucleotides line up with TRBD1. V shed 10 bases and J 4 bases; nucleotides not matched to a gene: 14. Germline CDR1 is MDHEN and CDR2 is SYDVKM. CDR3 size: 16 residues. In DNA form, the CDR3 reads TGTGCCACCTCATCCCTAAGGGGACAGGGTAATCAGCCCCAGCATTTT. Its protein is CATSSLRGQGNQPQHF.

The rearrangement uses TRBV7-7 and TRBJ1-1, with D perhaps matching TRBD1 (5 bases). In germline, CDR1 is SSHAT, CDR2 FNYEAQ (reference sequence). V dropped 6 bases and J dropped 4 bases, with 18 bases sitting between them. The CDR3 contains 15 residues. This CDR3 is CASRPLGGATTEAFF. CDR3 DNA sequence: TGTGCCAGCAGGCCTTTGGGCGGGGCGACCACTGAAGCTTTCTTT. The full variable domain, rest sourced from reference TRBV7-7 and TRBJ1-1, is GAGVSQSPRYKVTKRGQDVTLRCDPISSHATLYWYQQALGQGPEFLTYFNYEAQPDKSGLPSDRFSAERPEGSISTLTIQRTEQRDSAMYRCASRPLGGATTEAFFGQGTRLTVV.

This rearrangement joins TRBV25-1 to TRBJ1-2, with D maybe TRBD1 (5 bases). CDR1 MGHDK and CDR2 SYGVNS come from the germline V gene. The CDR3 consists of 14 residues. The germline V and J ends were trimmed by 3 bases and 10 bases, with 18 bases remaining between them. In nucleotides, the CDR3 is TGTGCCAGCAGTGATCAGGGTTTTAGGGCCCACTACACCTTC. Its translation is CASSDQGFRAHYTF.

The chain is built from TRBV3-1 (or the pseudogene TRBV3-2) and TRBJ1-1; D ambiguous. There are 13 residues in the CDR3. CDR1 and CDR2 (germline): LGHDT, YNNKEL (reference sequence). The V end lost 1 base, the J end lost 5 bases, and 8 bases lay between the germline ends. The DNA of the CDR3 is TGTGCCAGCAGCCAAGTTGGGAGGACTGAAGCTTTCTTT. Translated: CASSQVGRTEAFF.

The chain uses TRBV12-3 or TRBV12-4 and TRBJ2-7; maybe TRBD1 (6 bases). The CDR3 sequence is 13 residues long. V was trimmed by 6 bases and J by 2 bases, leaving 11 bases between them. CDR3 protein: CASRPTGAYEQYF. The CDR3 region has the DNA TGTGCCAGCAGGCCGACAGGTGCCTACGAGCAGTACTTC.

The gene calls are TRBV19 and TRBJ2-7; 9 bases fit TRBD1. The germline V gene has CDR1 LNHDA and CDR2 SQIVND (reference sequence). The CDR3 totals 19 residues. With 6 bases clipped from V and 5 bases from J, the junction kept 23 bases outside the gene matches. The CDR3 protein is CASSYRVGTGRSVEDEQYF. For the CDR3, the DNA is TGTGCCAGTAGCTATAGAGTTGGGACAGGGAGGTCGGTTGAGGACGAGCAGTACTTC.

The chain combines TRBV5-1 with TRBJ1-4; D is possibly TRBD1 (5 bases). The germline V gene encodes CDR1 SGHRS and CDR2 YFSETQ. The V and J ends lost 1 base and 5 bases respectively, with 18 bases between them. The CDR3 loop spans 17 amino acids. The CDR3: CASSLNSWGRGNEKLFF. The DNA of the CDR3 is TGCGCCAGCAGCTTGAATTCTTGGGGTCGGGGGAATGAAAAACTGTTTTTT.

V usage is TRBV21-1 and J usage is TRBJ1-2; TRBD1, the table's D call, lacks a check against the DNA. TRBV21-1 constitutes a pseudogene. This CDR3 is 14 amino acids long. CDR3 loop: CASSQKGRGYGYTF. The CDR3, as DNA: TGTGCCAGCAGCCAGAAGGGCAGGGGCTATGGCTACACCTTC.

The V call is TRBV7-2, the J call TRBJ2-7, with TRBD2 identical over 9 bases. The CDR3 consists of 15 residues. The germline V gene encodes CDR1 SGHTA and CDR2 FQGNSA. V lost 5 bases to trimming and J lost 2 bases; unmatched junction nucleotides: 7. The DNA of the CDR3 is TGTGCCAGCAGCCCATGGACTAGCGTTGCCTACGAGCAGTACTTC. It specifies CASSPWTSVAYEQYF.

The rearrangement joins TRBV12-3 or TRBV12-4 to TRBJ1-5; TRBD1 is a possible D gene (6 bases). The CDR3 runs 13 residues. V was pared by 3 bases and J by 4 bases, with 7 bases between. CDR3 bases: TGTGCCAGCAGTTTTGGACAGAATCAGCCCCAGCATTTT. This sequence encodes CASSFGQNQPQHF.

This chain uses TRBV4-3 with TRBJ2-3; 9 positions agree with TRBD1. From germline, CDR1 is LGHNA and CDR2 YSLEER. The CDR3 extends over 16 amino acids. With 4 bases clipped from V and 6 bases from J, the junction kept 11 bases outside the gene matches. The CDR3 nucleotides are TGCGCCAGCAGCCTCCGACAGGACAGGGGTGCCGATACGCAGTATTTT. Protein product: CASSLRQDRGADTQYF.

The rearrangement links TRBV18 to TRBJ1-2; possibly TRBD1 for D (6 bases). V lost 2 bases, J lost 6 bases, and 13 bases lay in between. Germline loops: CDR1 KGHSH, CDR2 LQKENI. The CDR3 contains 14 residues. CDR3 DNA sequence: TGTGCCAGCTCACCAGTTTCAGGGGATGATGGCTACACCTTC. It encodes CASSPVSGDDGYTF.

The chain combines TRBV29-1 with TRBJ2-3, with TRBD1 identical over 7 bases. Germline CDR1 SQVTM, CDR2 ANQGSEA. The CDR3 length is 12 residues. After removal of 7 bases from V and 2 bases from J, the junction contained 3 bases not matched to a gene. CDR3 region: CSGTGSTDTQYF. CDR3 DNA: TGCAGCGGGACAGGATCCACAGATACGCAGTATTTT.

The CDR3 DNA reads as TGTGCCAGTAGTACTCGGGACAGACACTACGAGCAGTACTTC. Residues: CASSTRDRHYEQYF. V and J are TRBV19 and TRBJ2-7, with 7 bases fitting TRBD1. CDR3 length: 14 residues. J gave up 3 bases and V 4 bases, and 6 bases lay outside the gene matches. Germline V gene sequence: CDR1 LNHDA, CDR2 SQIVND (reference sequence). The complete variable domain, with remaining parts taken from reference TRBV19 and TRBJ2-7, reads DGGITQSPKYLFRKEGQNVTLSCEQNLNHDAMYWYRQDPGQGLRLIYYSQIVNDFQKGDIAEGYSVSREKKESFPLTVTSAQKNPTAFYLCASSTRDRHYEQYFGPGTRLTVT.

The chain is built from TRBV9 and TRBJ1-3; tentative D call: TRBD1 (5 bases). V was cut by 0 bases and J by 9 bases, with 13 bases left in between. Germline values: CDR1 SGDLS, CDR2 YYNGEE. The CDR3 covers 14 residues. DNA for the CDR3: TGTGCCAGCAGCGTAGGGGGGGATCATGCCACCATATATTTT. Protein: CASSVGGDHATIYF.

The chain uses TRBV28 and TRBJ1-3, with TRBD1 matching over 7 bases. V dropped 6 bases and J dropped 3; count of bases not matched to a gene: 11. Germline lookup yields CDR1 MDHEN and CDR2 SYDVKM. CDR3 size: 16 residues. The CDR3 sequence: CASRPAPGQIGNTIYF. CDR3 sequence (DNA): TGTGCCAGCAGACCCGCCCCGGGACAGATTGGAAACACCATATATTTT.

The V and J genes are TRBV20-1 and TRBJ2-1, with 8 positions matching TRBD1. This CDR3 spans 11 amino acids. CDR1 and CDR2 from the germline V gene are DFQATT and SNEGSKA (reference sequence). The V gene end was trimmed by 7 bases and the J gene end by 13 bases; junction bases not matched to a gene: 9. Here the CDR3 DNA reads TGCAGTGGATTTCCAGGGGGCCTCCAGTTCTTC. The encoded protein is CSGFPGGLQFF.

The gene calls are TRBV7-9 and TRBJ2-7, with D unresolved. Trimming removed 2 bases at V and 0 bases at J, with 11 bases between. CDR3 length equals 15 residues. Germline values: CDR1 SEHNR, CDR2 FQNEAQ (reference sequence). The CDR3 DNA reads TGTGCCAGCAGCTTAAGAGCAAACCACTCCTACGAGCAGTACTTC. This sequence encodes CASSLRANHSYEQYF.

For this clone: The junction and the germline gene differ at one end; a read error may be behind it. This chain links TRBV6-2 or TRBV6-3 with TRBJ1-5; maybe TRBD1 (6 bases). The CDR3 has 16 amino acids. The germline gives CDR1 MNHEY, CDR2 SVGEGT. The CDR3 nucleotides read TGTGCCAGCAGATACTCCTTAGGGGGAGAGGAATGGCCCCAGCATTTT. This codes for CASRYSLGGEEWPQHF.

The chain combines TRBV2 with TRBJ1-1; D remains unclear. Germline V CDR1 and CDR2: SNHLY, FYNNEI. V dropped 7 bases and J dropped 0 bases, with 12 bases sitting between them. The CDR3 extends over 14 amino acids. For the CDR3, the DNA is TGTGCCAGCACTATGACACGCATGAACACTGAAGCTTTCTTT. Protein sequence: CASTMTRMNTEAFF.

Judged by abundance, this clone is medium-sized. V gene TRBV6-2 or TRBV6-3 combines with J gene TRBJ1-5; a possible D gene is TRBD1 (5 bases). This CDR3 has 17 amino acids. Germline CDR1 and CDR2: MNHEY and SVGEGT. The V gene lost 4 bases and the J gene lost 2 bases, with 18 bases spanning the gap. For the CDR3, the DNA is TGTGCCAGCAGTTCTGGGGGGTTCAACCGGGGCAATCAGCCCCAGCATTTT. Translating it yields CASSSGGFNRGNQPQHF.